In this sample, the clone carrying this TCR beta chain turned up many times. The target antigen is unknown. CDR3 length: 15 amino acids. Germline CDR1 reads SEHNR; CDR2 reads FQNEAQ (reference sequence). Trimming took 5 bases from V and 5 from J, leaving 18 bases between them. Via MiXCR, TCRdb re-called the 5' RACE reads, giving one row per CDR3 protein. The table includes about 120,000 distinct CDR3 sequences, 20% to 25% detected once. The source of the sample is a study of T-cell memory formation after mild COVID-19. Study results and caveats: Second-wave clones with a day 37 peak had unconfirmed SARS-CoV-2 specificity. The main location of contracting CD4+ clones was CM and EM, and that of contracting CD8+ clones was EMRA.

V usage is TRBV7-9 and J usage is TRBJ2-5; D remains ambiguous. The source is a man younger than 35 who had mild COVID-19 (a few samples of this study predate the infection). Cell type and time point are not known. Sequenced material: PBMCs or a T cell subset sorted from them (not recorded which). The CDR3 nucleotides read TGTGCCAGCAGCCACCCAGTAAGAGAGGTTGAGACCCAGTACTTC. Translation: CASSHPVREVETQYF.